The 15 T cell receptor beta chains below come from one sample, sequenced in a study of blood T cell repertoires in COVID-19. Method: immunoSEQ multiplex PCR; TCRdb's copy keeps in-frame clones and lacks some. The sample lists about 99,000 clones, around 86% occurring once. The sequenced sample was peripheral blood. These receptors all come from a man aged 50-59 years with acute or convalescent COVID-19.

The chain recombines TRBV7-2 with TRBJ1-1, with D unclear. The CDR3 extends over 14 amino acids. V lost 4 bases and J lost 5, with 14 bases in between. Germline CDR1 reads SGHTA; CDR2 reads FQGNSA. This CDR3 reads CASSSQEGSTEAFF. The CDR3 nucleotides are TGTGCCAGCAGCTCCCAGGAGGGATCAACTGAAGCTTTCTTT.

This clone was recorded only once. The chain has TRBV20-1 and TRBJ1-1, with a weak D call TRBD1 (5 bases). With 3 bases removed from V and 6 bases from J, the gap between germline ends came to 8 bases. Germline V gene sequence: CDR1 DFQATT, CDR2 SNEGSKA (reference sequence). The CDR3 has 11 residues. CDR3 amino acids: CSASPGAEAFF. Here the CDR3 DNA reads TGCAGTGCTAGTCCGGGGGCTGAAGCTTTCTTT.

V usage is TRBV7-9 and J usage is TRBJ1-4, with 10 nucleotides matching TRBD1. Germline V lookup: CDR1 SEHNR, CDR2 FQNEAQ (reference sequence). Trimming removed 6 bases from V and 7 bases from J; junction bases left unmatched: 8. The CDR3 is 15 amino acids. Here the CDR3 DNA reads TGTGCCAGCAGTCCAGTTGGGACAGGGGTTGAAAAACTGTTTTTT. Translation gives CASSPVGTGVEKLFF.

The chain combines TRBV7-2 with TRBJ1-1, with TRBD1 as a possible D gene (5 bases). The CDR3 consists of 18 residues. Germline lookup yields CDR1 SGHTA and CDR2 FQGNSA. V was trimmed by 3 bases and J by 6 bases, leaving 26 bases between them. In DNA form, the CDR3 reads TGTGCCAGCAGCTTCATGATCCAGGGTCTTCCTCCGATGGCTGAAGCTTTCTTT. It translates to CASSFMIQGLPPMAEAFF. The full variable domain, in which reference TRBV7-2 and TRBJ1-1 provide the parts outside the CDR3, is GAGVSQSPSNKVTEKGKDVELRCDPISGHTALYWYRQSLGQGLEFLIYFQGNSAPDKSGLPSDRFSAERTGGSVSTLTIQRTQQEDSAVYLCASSFMIQGLPPMAEAFFGQGTRLTVV.

In DNA, the CDR3 is TGTGCCAGCAGCTTCCTTAGTGGGGCGTGGGAAGAGACCCAGTACTTC. As protein: CASSFLSGAWEETQYF. The chain joins TRBV7-9 to TRBJ2-5, with D possibly matching TRBD1 (5 bases). V lost 3 bases and J 3 bases, leaving 17 bases between the germline ends. The V gene's germline CDR1 is SEHNR and CDR2 FQNEAQ (reference sequence). This CDR3 contains 16 residues.

The chain couples TRBV3-1 (or the pseudogene TRBV3-2) to TRBJ1-6, with 11 nucleotides matching TRBD1. The length of the CDR3 is 17 residues. V lost 5 bases, J lost 10 bases, and 13 bases stayed unmatched. Germline V gene sequence: CDR1 LGHDT, CDR2 YNNKEL (reference sequence). The CDR3 DNA reads TGTGCCAGCAGCACACTTACGCCGGGACAGGGGGGCTCACCCCTCCACTTT. Encoded protein: CASSTLTPGQGGSPLHF.

This clone has a handful of counts. The rearrangement joins TRBV6-4 to TRBJ2-3; D is perhaps TRBD2 (6 bases). The CDR3 covers 15 residues. Trimming shortened V by 1 base and J by 0 bases, and 8 bases separated the two germline ends. Looked up from germline, CDR1 is MRHNA and CDR2 is SNTAGT. The CDR3 sequence: CASSDYGTSTDTQYF. The CDR3 nucleotides are TGTGCCAGCAGTGACTACGGGACTAGCACAGATACGCAGTATTTT.

The chain carries TRBV5-1 and TRBJ2-7, with a weak D call TRBD1 (6 bases). This CDR3 contains 16 residues. The ends were cut back, 1 base at V and 0 bases at J, with 14 bases in the middle. Germline V gene data show CDR1 as SGHRS and CDR2 as YFSETQ. CDR3 loop: CASSLRSGDLSYEQYF. CDR3 nucleotides: TGCGCCAGCAGCTTGAGGTCAGGGGATCTCTCCTACGAGCAGTACTTC.

The chain links TRBV7-9 to TRBJ2-7; tentatively, D is TRBD1 (6 bases). Germline CDR1 SEHNR, CDR2 FQNEAQ (reference sequence). This CDR3 region has 14 residues. V was cut by 0 bases and J by 4 bases, with 10 bases left in between. The CDR3 sequence is CASSLAGQNYEQYF. The CDR3 DNA reads as TGTGCCAGCAGCTTAGCGGGACAAAATTACGAGCAGTACTTC.

The rearrangement joins TRBV24-1 to TRBJ1-2, with 9 bases lining up with TRBD1. Germline values: CDR1 KGHDR, CDR2 SFDVKD. The CDR3 sequence is 14 residues long. Trimming removed 3 bases from V and 9 bases from J; junction bases left unmatched: 7. CDR3 region: CATSDPRTGASYTF. The CDR3 DNA reads TGTGCCACCAGTGATCCAAGGACAGGGGCTAGCTACACCTTC.

This clone was observed a single time. The chain has TRBV7-2 and TRBJ2-3; 7 nucleotides align to TRBD1. V shed 1 base, J shed 2 bases, and the junction held 6 bases outside the gene matches. Germline assignment: CDR1 SGHTA and CDR2 FQGNSA. This CDR3 is built from 16 residues. The CDR3, as DNA: TGTGCCAGCAGCTTAGGATGGGGACAGAACACAGATACGCAGTATTTT. Residues: CASSLGWGQNTDTQYF.

This chain uses TRBV2 with TRBJ2-1; TRBD2 matches at 14 bases. This CDR3 is 18 amino acids long. Trimming removed 5 bases from V and 4 bases from J; junction bases left unmatched: 10. Germline V gene sequence: CDR1 SNHLY, CDR2 FYNNEI. This CDR3 is CASSPGTSGSIAYNEQFF. The CDR3 DNA reads as TGTGCCAGCAGTCCCGGGACTAGCGGGAGTATTGCGTACAATGAGCAGTTCTTC.

The chain is built from TRBV6-5 and TRBJ1-1, with TRBD1 matching 7 bases. The CDR3 has 14 amino acids. In germline, CDR1 is MNHEY, CDR2 SVGAGI. The V and J ends lost 5 bases and 3 bases, in that order; junction bases with no gene match: 6. The chain's CDR3 is CASSTRDRYTEAFF. CDR3 bases: TGTGCCAGCAGTACCCGGGACAGATACACTGAAGCTTTCTTT.

The chain uses TRBV10-2 and TRBJ2-3; D perhaps matches TRBD2 (5 bases). The CDR3 is 11 residues long. The ends were cut back, 4 bases at V and 6 bases at J, with 5 bases in the middle. CDR1 and CDR2 from the germline V gene are WSHSY and SAAADI. The CDR3 DNA is TGCGCCAGCAGTGTAGCGGATACGCAGTATTTT. Protein product: CASSVADTQYF.

The rearrangement links TRBV5-6 to TRBJ2-1; a possible D gene is TRBD1 (5 bases). CDR3 length: 15 amino acids. Germline V lookup: CDR1 SGHDT, CDR2 YYEEEE. Trimming removed 0 bases at V and 9 bases at J, with 16 bases between. CDR3 sequence (DNA): TGTGCCAGCAGCTTGGTGGGTCGGCGGCAGGGTGAGCAGTTCTTC. It specifies CASSLVGRRQGEQFF.